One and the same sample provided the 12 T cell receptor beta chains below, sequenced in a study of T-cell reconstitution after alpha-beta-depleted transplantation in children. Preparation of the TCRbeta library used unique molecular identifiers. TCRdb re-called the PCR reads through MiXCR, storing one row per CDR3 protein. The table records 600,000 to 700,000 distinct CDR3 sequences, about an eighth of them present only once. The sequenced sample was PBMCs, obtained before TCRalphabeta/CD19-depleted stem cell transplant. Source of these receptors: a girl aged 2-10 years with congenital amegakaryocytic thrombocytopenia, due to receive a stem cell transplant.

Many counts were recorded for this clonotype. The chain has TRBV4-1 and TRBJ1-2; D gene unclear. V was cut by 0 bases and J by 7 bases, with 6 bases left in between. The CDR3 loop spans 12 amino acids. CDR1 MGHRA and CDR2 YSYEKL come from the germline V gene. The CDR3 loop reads CASSQDYSGYTF. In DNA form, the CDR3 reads TGCGCCAGCAGCCAAGATTACTCTGGCTACACCTTC.

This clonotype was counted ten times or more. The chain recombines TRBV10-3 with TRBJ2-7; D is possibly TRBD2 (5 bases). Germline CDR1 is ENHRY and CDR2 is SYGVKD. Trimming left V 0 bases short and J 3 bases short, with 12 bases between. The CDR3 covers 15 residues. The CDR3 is CAISESGVRVYEQYF. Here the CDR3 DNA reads TGTGCCATCAGTGAGTCGGGAGTAAGGGTCTACGAGCAGTACTTC.

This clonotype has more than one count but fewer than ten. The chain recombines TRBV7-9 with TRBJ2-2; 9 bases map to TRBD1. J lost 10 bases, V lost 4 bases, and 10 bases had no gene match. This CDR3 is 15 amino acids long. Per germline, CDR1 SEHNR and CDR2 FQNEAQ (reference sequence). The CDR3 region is CASSYKPQGAEELFF. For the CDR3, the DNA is TGTGCCAGCAGCTACAAACCACAGGGGGCAGAGGAGCTGTTTTTT.

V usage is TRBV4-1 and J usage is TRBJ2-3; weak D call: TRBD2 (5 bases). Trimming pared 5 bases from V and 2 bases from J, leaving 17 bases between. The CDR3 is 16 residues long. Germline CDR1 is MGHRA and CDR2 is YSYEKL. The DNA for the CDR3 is TGCGCCAGCAGCGACGCCGGGGAAGGCTTCACAGATACGCAGTATTTT. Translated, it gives CASSDAGEGFTDTQYF.

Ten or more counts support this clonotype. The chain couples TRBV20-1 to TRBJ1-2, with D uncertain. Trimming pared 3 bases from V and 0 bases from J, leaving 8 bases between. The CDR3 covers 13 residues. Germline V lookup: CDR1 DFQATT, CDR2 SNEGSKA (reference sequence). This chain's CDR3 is CSASKPPNYGYTF. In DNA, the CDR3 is TGCAGTGCTAGTAAGCCTCCTAACTATGGCTACACCTTC.

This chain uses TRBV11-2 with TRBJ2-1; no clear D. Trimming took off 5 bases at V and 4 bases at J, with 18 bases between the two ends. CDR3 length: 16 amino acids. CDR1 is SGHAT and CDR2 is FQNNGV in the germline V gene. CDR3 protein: CASSLGWARYYNEQFF. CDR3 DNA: TGTGCCAGCAGCCTGGGATGGGCGCGATATTACAATGAGCAGTTCTTC.

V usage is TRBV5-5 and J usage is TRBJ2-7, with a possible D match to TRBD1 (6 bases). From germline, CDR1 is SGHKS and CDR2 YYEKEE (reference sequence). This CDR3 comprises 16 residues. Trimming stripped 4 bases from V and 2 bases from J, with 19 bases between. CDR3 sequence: CASSLDTGWAPYEQYF. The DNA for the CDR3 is TGTGCCAGCAGCCTCGATACAGGGTGGGCCCCCTACGAGCAGTACTTC.

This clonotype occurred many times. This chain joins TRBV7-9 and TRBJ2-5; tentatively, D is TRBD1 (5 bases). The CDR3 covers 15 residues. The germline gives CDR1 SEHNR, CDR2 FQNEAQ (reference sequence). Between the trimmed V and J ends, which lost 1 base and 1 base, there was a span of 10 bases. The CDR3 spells CASSLVQGPQETQYF. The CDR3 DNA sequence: TGTGCCAGCAGCTTAGTCCAGGGCCCCCAAGAGACCCAGTACTTC.

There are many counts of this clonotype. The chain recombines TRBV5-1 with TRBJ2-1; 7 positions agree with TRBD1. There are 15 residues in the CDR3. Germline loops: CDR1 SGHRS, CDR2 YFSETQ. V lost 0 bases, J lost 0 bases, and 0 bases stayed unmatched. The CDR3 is CASSLGQGSYNEQFF. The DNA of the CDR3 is TGCGCCAGCAGCTTGGGACAGGGCTCCTACAATGAGCAGTTCTTC.

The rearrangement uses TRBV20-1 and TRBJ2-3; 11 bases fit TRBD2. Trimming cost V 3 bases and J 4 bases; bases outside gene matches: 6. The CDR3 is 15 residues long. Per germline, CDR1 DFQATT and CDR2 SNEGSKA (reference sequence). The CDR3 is CSARDSGRAPDTQYF. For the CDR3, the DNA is TGCAGTGCTAGGGATAGCGGGAGGGCCCCAGATACGCAGTATTTT.

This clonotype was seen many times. The CDR3 loop is CSVVGNGGQGAKAVTEAFF. The DNA for the CDR3 is TGCAGCGTTGTGGGGAATGGCGGACAGGGGGCGAAGGCTGTCACTGAAGCTTTCTTT. The rearrangement uses TRBV29-1 and TRBJ1-1; 11 positions agree with TRBD1. Germline CDR1 SQVTM, CDR2 ANQGSEA. The CDR3 sequence is 19 residues long. V trimming: 4 bases; J trimming: 4 bases; junction bases outside the gene matches: 20.

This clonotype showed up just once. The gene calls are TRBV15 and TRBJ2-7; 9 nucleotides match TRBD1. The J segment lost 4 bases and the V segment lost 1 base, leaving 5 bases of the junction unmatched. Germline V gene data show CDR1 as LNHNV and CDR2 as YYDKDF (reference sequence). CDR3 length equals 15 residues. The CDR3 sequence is CATSRAPGQGYEQYF. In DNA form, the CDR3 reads TGTGCCACCAGCAGAGCCCCGGGACAGGGTTACGAGCAGTACTTC.